Below, one T cell receptor (beta chain) is given with its context. Its specificity is not known. TCRdb reanalyzed the 5' RACE reads and collapses them to one entry per CDR3 protein, without DNA. The sample table includes around 380,000 distinct CDR3 sequences. The CDR3 sequence is 15 residues long. Germline V gene lookup returns CDR1 LGHDT and CDR2 YNNKEL (reference sequence). The data are from a study of monozygotic twins with inflammatory bowel disease. The study, taken as a whole, reports: Against healthy co-twins, IBD patients had lower TCRbeta diversity (measured by inverse Simpson). A single strong clonotype or signal linked to IBD was not supported.

V is TRBV3-1 and J is TRBJ1-5; TCRdb lists TRBD1, though no DNA is available to test this call. The sequencing input was blood. The sequence was collected from a human donor with ulcerative colitis or Crohn's disease, or a healthy co-twin of an affected twin (not recorded which). The CDR3 protein is CASSQETGLNQPQHF. Based on the CDR3 plus reference TRBV3-1 and TRBJ1-5, the full variable domain is DTAVSQTPKYLVTQMGNDKSIKCEQNLGHDTMYWYKQDSKKFLKIMFSYNNKELIINETVPNRFSPKSPDKAHLNLHINSLELGDSAVYFCASSQETGLNQPQHFGDGTRLSIL.